The 22 T cell receptor beta chains below all came from one sample that was sequenced in a study of OX40 agonist ivuxolimab in advanced cancers. Sequenced by immunoSEQ multiplex PCR; TCRdb stores in-frame clones only, minus some. The sample records tens of thousands of clones, around 94% being singletons. Here the sequenced sample was CD4+ or CD8+ T cells sorted from blood, taken in a trial of the OX40 agonist ivuxolimab. The receptors come from an adult with an advanced solid tumor such as melanoma, head and neck, liver or kidney cancer.

The rearrangement uses TRBV10-1 and TRBJ1-1; D remains ambiguous. Trimming took 5 bases from V and 4 from J, leaving 11 bases between them. This CDR3 comprises 13 residues. Germline CDR1 and CDR2: WNHNN and SYGVQD (reference sequence). The CDR3 DNA sequence: TGCGCCAGCAGTCCCGGGTTTACCACTGAAGCTTTCTTT. Amino acid sequence: CASSPGFTTEAFF.

The chain uses TRBV19 and TRBJ1-1; maybe TRBD1 (5 bases). The CDR3 has 14 residues. In germline, CDR1 is LNHDA, CDR2 SQIVND (reference sequence). Between the trimmed V and J ends, which lost 3 bases and 8 bases, there was a span of 16 bases. CDR3 nucleotides: TGTGCCAGTAGTATTGAAACAGGAGCCTCCGAAGCTTTCTTT. This gives the protein CASSIETGASEAFF.

In its sample, this clone was seen once. This chain connects TRBV11-2 to TRBJ1-4, with 8 bases identical to TRBD1. Trimming cost V 1 base and J 7 bases; bases outside gene matches: 5. The CDR3 consists of 15 residues. CDR1 and CDR2 (germline): SGHAT, FQNNGV. CDR3 DNA sequence: TGTGCCAGCAGCTTAGCGACAGGGGTGGGTGAAAAACTGTTTTTT. Its translation: CASSLATGVGEKLFF. Based on the CDR3 plus reference TRBV11-2 and TRBJ1-4, the full variable domain is EAGVAQSPRYKIIEKRQSVAFWCNPISGHATLYWYQQILGQGPKLLIQFQNNGVVDDSQLPKDRFSAERLKGVDSTLKIQPAKLEDSAVYLCASSLATGVGEKLFFGSGTQLSVL.

This clone showed up just once. The J gene is TRBJ1-5, the V gene TRBV4-1; possibly TRBD1 for D (5 bases). The CDR3 has 17 amino acids. The V end lost 3 bases, the J end lost 4 bases, and 19 bases lay between the germline ends. Germline V gene data show CDR1 as MGHRA and CDR2 as YSYEKL. CDR3 protein: CASSHRPSGTENQPQHF. Written as DNA, the CDR3 is TGCGCCAGCAGCCACCGACCGTCCGGGACGGAGAATCAGCCCCAGCATTTT.

The V and J genes are TRBV2 and TRBJ2-7, with D possibly matching TRBD1 (6 bases). Germline-derived CDR1 and CDR2 are SNHLY and FYNNEI. V was clipped by 3 bases and J by 1 base, with 13 bases between them. This CDR3 contains 15 residues. In DNA, the CDR3 is TGTGCCAGCAGTGACTACAGGGAGTCTTCCTACGAGCAGTACTTC. Its translation is CASSDYRESSYEQYF.

The V and J genes are TRBV6-1 and TRBJ1-6; tentative D call: TRBD1 (5 bases). V was clipped by 2 bases and J by 5 bases, with 10 bases between them. This CDR3 region has 15 residues. Germline V gene sequence: CDR1 MNHNS, CDR2 SASEGT. CDR3 in amino acids: CASSELSGDNSPLHF. Written as DNA, the CDR3 is TGTGCCAGCAGTGAACTCTCGGGGGATAATTCACCCCTCCACTTT.

This chain joins TRBV9 and TRBJ2-1; D possibly corresponds to TRBD2 (5 bases). V was clipped by 0 bases and J by 1 base, with 8 bases between them. The CDR3 consists of 15 residues. The germline V gene has CDR1 SGDLS and CDR2 YYNGEE. CDR3 DNA sequence: TGTGCCAGCAGCGTAGGGACTGCTTCCTACAATGAGCAGTTCTTC. Its protein is CASSVGTASYNEQFF.

For this clone: At the DNA level, this CDR3 is encoded by other sequences in the same sample as well. This sequence joins TRBV27 and TRBJ1-6; D not resolved. Trimming removed 3 bases from V and 9 bases from J, with 12 bases in between. The CDR3 contains 14 residues. Germline V lookup: CDR1 MNHEY, CDR2 SMNVEV (reference sequence). CDR3 protein: CASSLDLGGSPLHF. CDR3 nucleotide sequence: TGTGCCAGCAGTTTGGATCTAGGTGGTTCACCCCTCCACTTT.

This clone showed up just once. The chain employs TRBV7-8 and TRBJ2-2; 11 bases fit TRBD2. From germline, CDR1 is SGHVS and CDR2 FQNEAQ. J was trimmed by 3 bases and V by 5 bases; bases with no gene match: 8. CDR3 length equals 17 residues. As DNA, the CDR3 is TGTGCCAGCAGCGGGGGAACTAGCGGGAGCGACACCGGGGAGCTGTTTTTT. It encodes CASSGGTSGSDTGELFF.

The rearrangement joins TRBV5-1 to TRBJ2-1; D may match TRBD1 or TRBD2 (5 bases each). Germline V gene lookup returns CDR1 SGHRS and CDR2 YFSETQ. The CDR3 spans 13 residues. The V gene lost 1 base and the J gene lost 5 bases, with 7 bases spanning the gap. CDR3 protein: CASSLWGNNEQFF. In nucleotides, the CDR3 is TGCGCCAGCAGCTTGTGGGGGAACAATGAGCAGTTCTTC.

The rearrangement links TRBV5-8 to TRBJ1-6, with D hard to call. Germline loops: CDR1 SGHTS, CDR2 YDEGEE. This CDR3 has 15 residues. V dropped 0 bases and J dropped 7 bases, with 11 bases sitting between them. The CDR3 coding sequence is TGTGCCAGCAGCTTGGATGGGTTTGGGAATTCACCCCTCCACTTT. Translating gives CASSLDGFGNSPLHF.

The V gene is TRBV29-1, the J gene TRBJ2-2; the match to TRBD1 covers 9 bases. From germline, CDR1 is SQVTM and CDR2 ANQGSEA. Trimming removed 3 bases from V and 2 bases from J; junction bases left unmatched: 1. This CDR3 is built from 14 residues. Here the CDR3 reads CSVEGQGNTGELFF. The CDR3 DNA follows: TGCAGCGTTGAGGGACAGGGAAACACCGGGGAGCTGTTTTTT.

The chain has TRBV27 and TRBJ1-6, with TRBD1 matching over 9 bases. The junction had 7 bases not matched to a gene; V was cut back by 5 bases and J by 2 bases. The CDR3 runs 17 residues. The germline CDR1 and CDR2 sequences are MNHEY and SMNVEV (reference sequence). The CDR3: CASSPHRGRTYNSPLHF. The CDR3 DNA reads as TGTGCCAGCAGTCCACACAGGGGGCGGACCTATAATTCACCCCTCCACTTT.

The rearrangement links TRBV29-1 to TRBJ1-1; D unresolved. Trimming took 7 bases from V and 8 from J, leaving 11 bases between them. Looked up from germline, CDR1 is SQVTM and CDR2 is ANQGSEA. CDR3 length: 10 residues. CDR3 DNA: TGCAGCGGAGAGGTGGGGGAAGCTTTCTTT. It is translated as CSGEVGEAFF.

The chain employs TRBV2 and TRBJ2-7; 7 bases fit TRBD1. CDR1 SNHLY and CDR2 FYNNEI come from the germline V gene. V was clipped by 2 bases and J by 6 bases; unmatched bases: 10. There are 15 residues in the CDR3. As DNA, the CDR3 is TGTGCCAGCAGTGAATGGGGCCGGACAGGCACCGAGCAGTACTTC. Translated: CASSEWGRTGTEQYF.

This clone was counted between two and nine times. V and J are TRBV6-6 and TRBJ2-7; D gene uncertain. There are 11 residues in the CDR3. From germline, CDR1 is MNHNY and CDR2 SVGAGI (reference sequence). V was trimmed by 0 bases and J by 5 bases, leaving 2 bases between them. The DNA of the CDR3 is TGTGCCAGCAGTTACTCGGACGAGCAGTACTTC. Its protein is CASSYSDEQYF.

The rearrangement uses TRBV4-1 and TRBJ2-2, with unresolved D. The CDR3 spans 13 residues. Germline V gives CDR1 MGHRA, CDR2 YSYEKL. V was shortened by 3 bases and J by 4 bases, with 6 bases between the two germline ends. The CDR3 spells CASSHSSTGELFF. The CDR3 DNA reads TGCGCCAGCAGCCATAGTAGCACCGGGGAGCTGTTTTTT.

The chain uses TRBV5-6 and TRBJ2-5, with D perhaps being TRBD1 or TRBD2 (5 bases each). V lost 4 bases and J 5 bases, leaving 12 bases between the germline ends. Germline V gene lookup returns CDR1 SGHDT and CDR2 YYEEEE. This CDR3 contains 13 residues. CDR3: CASSMGDFETQYF. The CDR3 nucleotides are TGTGCCAGCAGCATGGGGGATTTCGAGACCCAGTACTTC.

V gene TRBV6-5 combines with J gene TRBJ2-7, with 8 bases aligning to TRBD1. J was trimmed by 3 bases and V by 2 bases; bases with no gene match: 6. The CDR3 has 15 amino acids. Germline CDR1 is MNHEY and CDR2 is SVGAGI. The CDR3 DNA follows: TGTGCCAGCAGTTACCGGACAGGGAACCTCTACGAGCAGTACTTC. Translation gives CASSYRTGNLYEQYF.

The rearrangement joins TRBV5-1 to TRBJ1-1; TRBD1 might be the D (5 bases). This CDR3 contains 14 residues. Per the germline V gene, CDR1 is SGHRS and CDR2 is YFSETQ. The germline V and J ends were trimmed by 0 bases and 6 bases, with 12 bases remaining between them. CDR3 amino acids: CASSLVPGSAEAFF. The CDR3 nucleotides are TGCGCCAGCAGCTTGGTGCCAGGGTCCGCTGAAGCTTTCTTT.

The chain combines TRBV7-9 with TRBJ2-7; D tentatively reads TRBD1 or TRBD2 (6 bases each). The CDR3 length is 15 residues. Per germline, CDR1 SEHNR and CDR2 FQNEAQ (reference sequence). Trimming removed 8 bases from V and 3 bases from J, with 20 bases in between. DNA for the CDR3: TGTGCCAGCGGAATCTGGGGAGAGGGGGGCTACGAGCAGTACTTC. Translation: CASGIWGEGGYEQYF.

V and J are TRBV5-4 and TRBJ1-3; TRBD1 is a possible D gene (5 bases). CDR1 SGHNT and CDR2 YYREEE come from the germline V gene (reference sequence). The CDR3 consists of 13 residues. The V end was cut by 4 bases, the J end by 1 base, with 6 bases between. CDR3 sequence: CASSAGSGNTIYF. The CDR3 DNA sequence: TGTGCCAGCAGCGCAGGGTCTGGAAACACCATATATTTT. Full variable domain (missing parts from reference TRBV5-4 and TRBJ1-3): ETGVTQSPTHLIKTRGQQVTLRCSSQSGHNTVSWYQQALGQGPQFIFQYYREEENGRGNFPPRFSGLQFPNYSSELNVNALELDDSALYLCASSAGSGNTIYFGEGSWLTVV.